The 29 T cell receptor beta chains presented below share a single source sample, sequenced in a study of shared clonotypes between healthy human individuals. Libraries were prepared by immunoSEQ multiplex PCR; TCRdb keeps only in-frame clonotypes and omits some of them. The sample has 2 million to 2.5 million clones, roughly 95% seen once. Sequencing input: naive CD4+ T cells sorted from blood. Documented subset: CD45RA+ positively selected. The source of these receptors is a man younger than 30 in good health.

The rearrangement joins TRBV5-6 to TRBJ1-2; D is unresolved. The V gene's germline CDR1 is SGHDT and CDR2 YYEEEE. The CDR3 has 17 amino acids. Trimming shortened V by 3 bases and J by 8 bases, and 26 bases separated the two germline ends. CDR3 protein: CASSSQEGRAGIGGYTF. The CDR3, as DNA: TGTGCCAGCAGCTCCCAGGAAGGCCGCGCGGGGATTGGAGGCTACACCTTC.

This chain links TRBV11-2 with TRBJ1-6; 10 nucleotides match TRBD1. Germline CDR1 is SGHAT and CDR2 is FQNNGV. There are 15 residues in the CDR3. With V trimmed by 1 base and J by 9 bases, 3 bases remained unmatched. The CDR3 DNA reads TGTGCCAGCAGCTTAGTGCGGGACAGGGGTTCACCCCTCCACTTT. It specifies CASSLVRDRGSPLHF.

V usage is TRBV4-1 and J usage is TRBJ2-1, with 8 bases fitting TRBD2. V trimming: 6 bases; J trimming: 3 bases; junction bases outside the gene matches: 4. This CDR3 has 14 residues. Germline CDR1 MGHRA, CDR2 YSYEKL. This CDR3 reads CASRSSGSYNEQFF. CDR3 in DNA: TGCGCCAGCAGGTCAAGCGGGAGCTACAATGAGCAGTTCTTC.

J is TRBJ2-2 and V is TRBV6-1; no definite D call. The CDR3 covers 14 residues. Germline V gene sequence: CDR1 MNHNS, CDR2 SASEGT. Trimming removed 3 bases from V and 8 bases from J, with 13 bases in between. This chain's CDR3 is CASSDILTPGELFF. As DNA, the CDR3 is TGTGCCAGCAGTGATATTTTGACACCTGGGGAGCTGTTTTTT.

The chain has TRBV5-1 and TRBJ1-1; D unresolved. With 3 bases removed from V and 5 bases from J, the gap between germline ends came to 14 bases. Germline V CDR1 and CDR2: SGHRS, YFSETQ. CDR3 length: 14 amino acids. This CDR3 is CASSSQELVTEAFF. CDR3 coding DNA: TGCGCCAGCAGCTCCCAGGAACTCGTGACTGAAGCTTTCTTT.

V is TRBV5-5 and J is TRBJ1-2, with TRBD1 matching 7 bases. With V trimmed by 6 bases and J by 5 bases, 13 bases remained unmatched. The CDR3 is 15 amino acids. Germline CDR1 is SGHKS and CDR2 is YYEKEE (reference sequence). Here the CDR3 reads CASKKDQGVGYGYTF. The CDR3 bases are TGTGCCAGCAAAAAAGACCAGGGGGTCGGTTATGGCTACACCTTC. Full variable domain (rest looked up from reference TRBV5-5 and TRBJ1-2): DAGVTQSPTHLIKTRGQQVTLRCSPISGHKSVSWYQQVLGQGPQFIFQYYEKEERGRGNFPDRFSARQFPNYSSELNVNALLLGDSALYLCASKKDQGVGYGYTFGSGTRLTVV.

The chain couples TRBV5-7 to TRBJ1-3; 8 bases agree with TRBD1. TRBV5-7 falls under the ORF class, with uncertain function. The CDR3 consists of 13 residues. With V trimmed by 7 bases and J by 2 bases, 2 bases remained unmatched. This chain's CDR3 is CASEDRAGNTIYF. As DNA, the CDR3 is TGTGCCAGCGAGGACAGGGCTGGAAACACCATATATTTT.

The chain has TRBV19 and TRBJ2-7; 9 bases align to TRBD2. The V segment lost 5 bases and the J segment 0 bases; nucleotides outside the gene matches: 8. The CDR3 has 16 residues. Germline CDR1 and CDR2: LNHDA and SQIVND (reference sequence). CDR3 nucleotides: TGTGCCAGTAGTGCCCGTAGCGGGGGAAGCTCCTACGAGCAGTACTTC. As protein: CASSARSGGSSYEQYF.

Here the CDR3 reads CASSPLVGPSSGNTIYF. CDR3 bases: TGCGCCAGCAGCCCTCTGGTAGGGCCGAGCTCTGGAAACACCATATATTTT. The chain joins TRBV5-1 to TRBJ1-3; D is unresolved. V lost 4 bases to trimming and J lost 0 bases, with 17 bases between them. Germline loops: CDR1 SGHRS, CDR2 YFSETQ. The CDR3 runs to 17 residues.

The chain is built from TRBV27 and TRBJ1-6; a weak D match, TRBD1 (6 bases). The CDR3 runs to 13 residues. Germline assignment: CDR1 MNHEY and CDR2 SMNVEV (reference sequence). V was clipped by 6 bases and J by 7 bases, with 10 bases between them. CDR3 bases: TGTGCCAGCAGCGACAGGTGGAATTCACCCCTCCACTTT. This encodes CASSDRWNSPLHF.

V usage is TRBV5-1 and J usage is TRBJ1-4; D may be TRBD1 (5 bases). This CDR3 spans 15 amino acids. The germline gives CDR1 SGHRS, CDR2 YFSETQ. V dropped 5 bases and J dropped 0 bases, with 11 bases sitting between them. The CDR3 coding sequence is TGCGCCAGCAGGAAACAGGTATCAACTAATGAAAAACTGTTTTTT. Residues: CASRKQVSTNEKLFF.

With regard to this clone: At the DNA level, this CDR3 is encoded by other sequences in the same sample as well. The rearrangement links TRBV18 to TRBJ2-5, with a weak D call TRBD1 (6 bases). The CDR3 has 14 amino acids. CDR1 and CDR2 from the germline V gene are KGHSH and LQKENI. Trimming removed 1 base from V and 1 base from J, with 7 bases in between. CDR3 coding DNA: TGTGCCAGCTCACCACGGGACACCCAAGAGACCCAGTACTTC. This encodes CASSPRDTQETQYF.

This chain links TRBV5-1 with TRBJ2-5; D unclear. V was shortened by 4 bases and J by 7 bases, with 17 bases between the two germline ends. This CDR3 comprises 14 residues. From germline, CDR1 is SGHRS and CDR2 YFSETQ. CDR3 bases: TGCGCCAGCAGCCAAGGGTCGGTTGCAGGGACCCAGTACTTC. Translated, it gives CASSQGSVAGTQYF.

The chain combines TRBV6-5 with TRBJ1-6; 8 bases agree with TRBD1. The germline V gene has CDR1 MNHEY and CDR2 SVGAGI. The CDR3 is 15 residues long. The trim removed 6 bases at V and 10 bases at J, leaving 11 bases unmatched. The CDR3 DNA reads as TGTGCCAGCAGATTGTACGGACAGGGTGACTCACCCCTCCACTTT. It specifies CASRLYGQGDSPLHF.

The chain has TRBV29-1 and TRBJ2-2, with TRBD2 identical over 9 bases. V lost 4 bases and J lost 4; bases outside the gene matches: 4. Germline assignment: CDR1 SQVTM and CDR2 ANQGSEA. The CDR3 has 14 amino acids. This CDR3 reads CSVAGGRATGELFF. The CDR3 DNA follows: TGCAGCGTTGCGGGCGGGAGGGCCACCGGGGAGCTGTTTTTT.

The V and J genes are TRBV19 and TRBJ2-1, with D perhaps matching TRBD2 (6 bases). The CDR3 runs 14 residues. Germline CDR1 reads LNHDA; CDR2 reads SQIVND (reference sequence). V lost 7 bases and J lost 6, with 16 bases in between. The CDR3 coding sequence is TGTGCCAGTATGAGGAGGGATCCGGGCAATGAGCAGTTCTTC. Translating gives CASMRRDPGNEQFF.

The chain joins TRBV19 to TRBJ2-7, with TRBD1 as a possible D gene (6 bases). With 5 bases removed from V and 3 bases from J, the gap between germline ends came to 8 bases. This CDR3 is 12 amino acids long. From germline, CDR1 is LNHDA and CDR2 SQIVND (reference sequence). CDR3 nucleotides: TGTGCCAGTAGTGGACAGTTCTACGAGCAGTACTTC. It is translated as CASSGQFYEQYF.

This chain connects TRBV19 to TRBJ1-2, with unresolved D. Germline V CDR1 and CDR2: LNHDA, SQIVND (reference sequence). The CDR3 consists of 13 residues. V was cut by 5 bases and J by 9 bases, with 16 bases left in between. Here the CDR3 reads CASSEQFLGSYTF. CDR3 sequence (DNA): TGTGCCAGTAGTGAACAGTTTTTGGGCAGCTACACCTTC.

The chain employs TRBV7-2 and TRBJ2-1; 9 positions match TRBD1. The V and J ends lost 6 bases and 6 bases, in that order; junction bases with no gene match: 3. The CDR3 consists of 13 residues. The germline V gene has CDR1 SGHTA and CDR2 FQGNSA. The CDR3 DNA sequence: TGTGCCAGCAGGGACAGGGGCCCCAATGAGCAGTTCTTC. Protein sequence: CASRDRGPNEQFF.

V is TRBV10-1 and J is TRBJ1-6; D is uncertain. The CDR3 is 10 residues long. V was pared by 8 bases and J by 8 bases, with 4 bases between. The V gene's germline CDR1 is WNHNN and CDR2 SYGVQD (reference sequence). The CDR3 DNA sequence: TGCGCCAGCCGAGATTCACCCCTCCACTTT. It translates to CASRDSPLHF.

The V gene is TRBV6-1, the J gene TRBJ1-4, with TRBD1 matching over 7 bases. The V gene end was trimmed by 1 base and the J gene end by 5 bases; junction bases not matched to a gene: 4. CDR1 and CDR2 from the germline V gene are MNHNS and SASEGT. This CDR3 comprises 15 residues. In nucleotides, the CDR3 is TGTGCCAGCAGTGAAGGACAGGGCCTAAATGAAAAACTGTTTTTT. Amino acid sequence: CASSEGQGLNEKLFF.

The gene calls are TRBV5-1 and TRBJ1-2; D is perhaps TRBD1 (6 bases). Per germline, CDR1 SGHRS and CDR2 YFSETQ. Deletions cut 0 bases from V and 6 bases from J, with 12 bases between. This CDR3 spans 14 amino acids. The CDR3 loop reads CASSLASGADGYTF. CDR3 in DNA: TGCGCCAGCAGCTTGGCCTCAGGGGCGGATGGCTACACCTTC. Drawing the rest from reference TRBV5-1 and TRBJ1-2, the complete variable domain is KAGVTQTPRYLIKTRGQQVTLSCSPISGHRSVSWYQQTPGQGLQFLFEYFSETQRNKGNFPGRFSGRQFSNSRSEMNVSTLELGDSALYLCASSLASGADGYTFGSGTRLTVV.

The chain combines TRBV4-1 with TRBJ2-7; the D gene is possibly TRBD1 (5 bases). CDR1 is MGHRA and CDR2 is YSYEKL in the germline V gene. V lost 1 base and J 1 base, leaving 14 bases between the germline ends. This CDR3 is built from 16 residues. The CDR3 region has the DNA TGCGCCAGCAGCCAAGGGGGCGGACGGTTTTCCTACGAGCAGTACTTC. Translated: CASSQGGGRFSYEQYF.

For this clone: Other DNA sequences within the sample encode an identical CDR3. This chain joins TRBV6-5 and TRBJ2-3; D unclear. V was cut by 0 bases and J by 1 base, with 5 bases left in between. Germline lookup yields CDR1 MNHEY and CDR2 SVGAGI. The CDR3 has 14 amino acids. The CDR3 loop is CASSYSQGTDTQYF. The CDR3 coding sequence is TGTGCCAGCAGTTACTCCCAGGGCACAGATACGCAGTATTTT.

The chain uses TRBV10-3 and TRBJ2-1; 8 bases map to TRBD2. Trimming at V came to 2 bases and at J to 14 bases, leaving 8 bases not matched to a gene. The CDR3 totals 13 residues. Germline-derived CDR1 and CDR2 are ENHRY and SYGVKD. The CDR3 nucleotides are TGTGCCATCAGTGAGCGGGGGGGCCGGAGTGAGTTCTTC. Protein sequence: CAISERGGRSEFF.

Notes on this clone: Other DNA sequences in the same sample also yield this CDR3. The V call is TRBV19, the J call TRBJ2-7; a weak D match, TRBD1 (6 bases). The germline V gene has CDR1 LNHDA and CDR2 SQIVND (reference sequence). The CDR3 length is 14 residues. V lost 3 bases, J lost 1 base, and 10 bases lay in between. CDR3: CASSIGGSSYEQYF. The CDR3 coding sequence is TGTGCCAGTAGTATTGGGGGCTCTTCCTACGAGCAGTACTTC.

V and J are TRBV28 and TRBJ2-3, with TRBD2 matching over 12 bases. CDR1 MDHEN and CDR2 SYDVKM come from the germline V gene. The ends lost 4 bases at V and 2 bases at J; junction bases unmatched: 7. The length of the CDR3 is 17 residues. The CDR3 spells CASSSPGLAGDTDTQYF. CDR3 DNA sequence: TGTGCCAGCAGTTCACCGGGACTAGCGGGTGACACAGATACGCAGTATTTT.

The genes are TRBV7-2 and TRBJ2-6, with D tentatively TRBD2 (6 bases). CDR3 length equals 18 residues. The germline V gene has CDR1 SGHTA and CDR2 FQGNSA. With 3 bases removed from V and 0 bases from J, the gap between germline ends came to 15 bases. CDR3 sequence reads: CASSFNGGPSSGANVLTF. Here the CDR3 DNA reads TGTGCCAGCAGCTTCAACGGGGGTCCAAGCTCTGGGGCCAACGTCCTGACTTTC.

This chain links TRBV28 with TRBJ1-6; the D gene is possibly TRBD1 (5 bases). Germline values: CDR1 MDHEN, CDR2 SYDVKM. This CDR3 contains 17 residues. Trimming pared 5 bases from V and 4 bases from J, leaving 18 bases between. As DNA, the CDR3 is TGTGCCAGCAGTAGCCCCCAGGGTAGCGGGTATAATTCACCCCTCCACTTT. Protein sequence: CASSSPQGSGYNSPLHF.